This T cell receptor beta chain comes out of a study of blood T cell repertoires in COVID-19. The wider study: Sources were T cells, B-cell-depleted T cells, or PBMCs; the material itself was cDNA or gDNA.

Methods used by the authors: Estimates of nucleated cell counts were drawn from the amplification of reference gene primers. The method was immunoSEQ multiplex PCR; TCRdb's version includes in-frame clones alone and lacks a portion of them. V, J and clone size are those of that table, while D and trimming were read from the DNA. The sample includes a few hundred thousand clones, approximately 82% of them seen just once. Germline V lookup: CDR1 GTSNPN, CDR2 SVGIG (reference sequence). The CDR3 consists of 15 residues. Trimming took 0 bases from V and 5 from J, leaving 16 bases between them. The chain joins TRBV30 to TRBJ2-5, with a tentative D call TRBD2 (6 bases). The source of this sequence is a woman under 30 with acute or convalescent COVID-19. The sample was peripheral blood. The CDR3 region has the DNA TGTGCCTGGAGTGTATCGGCCGGGAGTGGGGAGACCCAGTACTTC. Its protein product is CAWSVSAGSGETQYF.